This TCR beta chain originates from a study of tumor-infiltrating lymphocytes in primary liver carcinoma. Germline CDR1 reads LNHDA; CDR2 reads SQIVND (reference sequence). CDR3 length: 15 amino acids. With V trimmed by 6 bases and J by 4 bases, 7 bases remained unmatched. TCR beta cDNA was made from 500 ng total RNA with a constant-region primer. Three nested multiplex PCR rounds of slightly modified ARM-PCR generated TCR beta libraries. TRBV1-TRBV30 forward and Cbeta reverse primers drove the first two roughly 10-cycle rounds. TCRdb reprocessed the multiplex PCR reads via MiXCR and lists one record per CDR3 protein. The table shows around 120,000 distinct CDR3 sequences, with around 70% occurring only once. The tissue used was unsorted bulk material of roughly 17-34 mg. RNA and DNA were co-extracted from it with the AllPrep DNA/RNA mini kit.

Material for sequencing was tumor-adjacent normal liver tissue. This rearrangement joins TRBV19 to TRBJ2-3, with 10 positions matching TRBD2. This TCR was recovered from a woman in her sixties or seventies with primary liver carcinoma and hepatitis B virus infection. As DNA, the CDR3 is TGTGCCAGTAGGTCTAGCGGGAGTTCAGCAGATACGCAGTATTTT. Encoded protein: CASRSSGSSADTQYF.